This TCR beta chain originates from a study of shared clonotypes between healthy human individuals. Germline CDR1 MNHEY, CDR2 SVGAGI. V shed 5 bases and J 7 bases; nucleotides not matched to a gene: 14. The CDR3 is made up of 15 amino acids. Donors comprised healthy HIV-negative adults lacking recent acute infections or vaccinations. Profiling relied on immunoSEQ multiplex PCR, and the TCRdb table lists in-frame clones only, not all of them. The sample yields 1 million to 1.3 million clones, around 82% seen once. This receptor was obtained from a man in his late teens or twenties in good health. Some clones in this sample may be carry-over from other donors' samples. The chain couples TRBV6-5 to TRBJ2-7; 7 nucleotides match TRBD2. The sequenced sample consisted of memory CD4+ T cells from PBMCs. Subset noted: CD45RA-negative fraction. The CDR3 nucleotides read TGTGCCAGCAGTCATAGCGGGTGGCCTCCGGGGGAGCAGTACTTC. Its translation is CASSHSGWPPGEQYF.